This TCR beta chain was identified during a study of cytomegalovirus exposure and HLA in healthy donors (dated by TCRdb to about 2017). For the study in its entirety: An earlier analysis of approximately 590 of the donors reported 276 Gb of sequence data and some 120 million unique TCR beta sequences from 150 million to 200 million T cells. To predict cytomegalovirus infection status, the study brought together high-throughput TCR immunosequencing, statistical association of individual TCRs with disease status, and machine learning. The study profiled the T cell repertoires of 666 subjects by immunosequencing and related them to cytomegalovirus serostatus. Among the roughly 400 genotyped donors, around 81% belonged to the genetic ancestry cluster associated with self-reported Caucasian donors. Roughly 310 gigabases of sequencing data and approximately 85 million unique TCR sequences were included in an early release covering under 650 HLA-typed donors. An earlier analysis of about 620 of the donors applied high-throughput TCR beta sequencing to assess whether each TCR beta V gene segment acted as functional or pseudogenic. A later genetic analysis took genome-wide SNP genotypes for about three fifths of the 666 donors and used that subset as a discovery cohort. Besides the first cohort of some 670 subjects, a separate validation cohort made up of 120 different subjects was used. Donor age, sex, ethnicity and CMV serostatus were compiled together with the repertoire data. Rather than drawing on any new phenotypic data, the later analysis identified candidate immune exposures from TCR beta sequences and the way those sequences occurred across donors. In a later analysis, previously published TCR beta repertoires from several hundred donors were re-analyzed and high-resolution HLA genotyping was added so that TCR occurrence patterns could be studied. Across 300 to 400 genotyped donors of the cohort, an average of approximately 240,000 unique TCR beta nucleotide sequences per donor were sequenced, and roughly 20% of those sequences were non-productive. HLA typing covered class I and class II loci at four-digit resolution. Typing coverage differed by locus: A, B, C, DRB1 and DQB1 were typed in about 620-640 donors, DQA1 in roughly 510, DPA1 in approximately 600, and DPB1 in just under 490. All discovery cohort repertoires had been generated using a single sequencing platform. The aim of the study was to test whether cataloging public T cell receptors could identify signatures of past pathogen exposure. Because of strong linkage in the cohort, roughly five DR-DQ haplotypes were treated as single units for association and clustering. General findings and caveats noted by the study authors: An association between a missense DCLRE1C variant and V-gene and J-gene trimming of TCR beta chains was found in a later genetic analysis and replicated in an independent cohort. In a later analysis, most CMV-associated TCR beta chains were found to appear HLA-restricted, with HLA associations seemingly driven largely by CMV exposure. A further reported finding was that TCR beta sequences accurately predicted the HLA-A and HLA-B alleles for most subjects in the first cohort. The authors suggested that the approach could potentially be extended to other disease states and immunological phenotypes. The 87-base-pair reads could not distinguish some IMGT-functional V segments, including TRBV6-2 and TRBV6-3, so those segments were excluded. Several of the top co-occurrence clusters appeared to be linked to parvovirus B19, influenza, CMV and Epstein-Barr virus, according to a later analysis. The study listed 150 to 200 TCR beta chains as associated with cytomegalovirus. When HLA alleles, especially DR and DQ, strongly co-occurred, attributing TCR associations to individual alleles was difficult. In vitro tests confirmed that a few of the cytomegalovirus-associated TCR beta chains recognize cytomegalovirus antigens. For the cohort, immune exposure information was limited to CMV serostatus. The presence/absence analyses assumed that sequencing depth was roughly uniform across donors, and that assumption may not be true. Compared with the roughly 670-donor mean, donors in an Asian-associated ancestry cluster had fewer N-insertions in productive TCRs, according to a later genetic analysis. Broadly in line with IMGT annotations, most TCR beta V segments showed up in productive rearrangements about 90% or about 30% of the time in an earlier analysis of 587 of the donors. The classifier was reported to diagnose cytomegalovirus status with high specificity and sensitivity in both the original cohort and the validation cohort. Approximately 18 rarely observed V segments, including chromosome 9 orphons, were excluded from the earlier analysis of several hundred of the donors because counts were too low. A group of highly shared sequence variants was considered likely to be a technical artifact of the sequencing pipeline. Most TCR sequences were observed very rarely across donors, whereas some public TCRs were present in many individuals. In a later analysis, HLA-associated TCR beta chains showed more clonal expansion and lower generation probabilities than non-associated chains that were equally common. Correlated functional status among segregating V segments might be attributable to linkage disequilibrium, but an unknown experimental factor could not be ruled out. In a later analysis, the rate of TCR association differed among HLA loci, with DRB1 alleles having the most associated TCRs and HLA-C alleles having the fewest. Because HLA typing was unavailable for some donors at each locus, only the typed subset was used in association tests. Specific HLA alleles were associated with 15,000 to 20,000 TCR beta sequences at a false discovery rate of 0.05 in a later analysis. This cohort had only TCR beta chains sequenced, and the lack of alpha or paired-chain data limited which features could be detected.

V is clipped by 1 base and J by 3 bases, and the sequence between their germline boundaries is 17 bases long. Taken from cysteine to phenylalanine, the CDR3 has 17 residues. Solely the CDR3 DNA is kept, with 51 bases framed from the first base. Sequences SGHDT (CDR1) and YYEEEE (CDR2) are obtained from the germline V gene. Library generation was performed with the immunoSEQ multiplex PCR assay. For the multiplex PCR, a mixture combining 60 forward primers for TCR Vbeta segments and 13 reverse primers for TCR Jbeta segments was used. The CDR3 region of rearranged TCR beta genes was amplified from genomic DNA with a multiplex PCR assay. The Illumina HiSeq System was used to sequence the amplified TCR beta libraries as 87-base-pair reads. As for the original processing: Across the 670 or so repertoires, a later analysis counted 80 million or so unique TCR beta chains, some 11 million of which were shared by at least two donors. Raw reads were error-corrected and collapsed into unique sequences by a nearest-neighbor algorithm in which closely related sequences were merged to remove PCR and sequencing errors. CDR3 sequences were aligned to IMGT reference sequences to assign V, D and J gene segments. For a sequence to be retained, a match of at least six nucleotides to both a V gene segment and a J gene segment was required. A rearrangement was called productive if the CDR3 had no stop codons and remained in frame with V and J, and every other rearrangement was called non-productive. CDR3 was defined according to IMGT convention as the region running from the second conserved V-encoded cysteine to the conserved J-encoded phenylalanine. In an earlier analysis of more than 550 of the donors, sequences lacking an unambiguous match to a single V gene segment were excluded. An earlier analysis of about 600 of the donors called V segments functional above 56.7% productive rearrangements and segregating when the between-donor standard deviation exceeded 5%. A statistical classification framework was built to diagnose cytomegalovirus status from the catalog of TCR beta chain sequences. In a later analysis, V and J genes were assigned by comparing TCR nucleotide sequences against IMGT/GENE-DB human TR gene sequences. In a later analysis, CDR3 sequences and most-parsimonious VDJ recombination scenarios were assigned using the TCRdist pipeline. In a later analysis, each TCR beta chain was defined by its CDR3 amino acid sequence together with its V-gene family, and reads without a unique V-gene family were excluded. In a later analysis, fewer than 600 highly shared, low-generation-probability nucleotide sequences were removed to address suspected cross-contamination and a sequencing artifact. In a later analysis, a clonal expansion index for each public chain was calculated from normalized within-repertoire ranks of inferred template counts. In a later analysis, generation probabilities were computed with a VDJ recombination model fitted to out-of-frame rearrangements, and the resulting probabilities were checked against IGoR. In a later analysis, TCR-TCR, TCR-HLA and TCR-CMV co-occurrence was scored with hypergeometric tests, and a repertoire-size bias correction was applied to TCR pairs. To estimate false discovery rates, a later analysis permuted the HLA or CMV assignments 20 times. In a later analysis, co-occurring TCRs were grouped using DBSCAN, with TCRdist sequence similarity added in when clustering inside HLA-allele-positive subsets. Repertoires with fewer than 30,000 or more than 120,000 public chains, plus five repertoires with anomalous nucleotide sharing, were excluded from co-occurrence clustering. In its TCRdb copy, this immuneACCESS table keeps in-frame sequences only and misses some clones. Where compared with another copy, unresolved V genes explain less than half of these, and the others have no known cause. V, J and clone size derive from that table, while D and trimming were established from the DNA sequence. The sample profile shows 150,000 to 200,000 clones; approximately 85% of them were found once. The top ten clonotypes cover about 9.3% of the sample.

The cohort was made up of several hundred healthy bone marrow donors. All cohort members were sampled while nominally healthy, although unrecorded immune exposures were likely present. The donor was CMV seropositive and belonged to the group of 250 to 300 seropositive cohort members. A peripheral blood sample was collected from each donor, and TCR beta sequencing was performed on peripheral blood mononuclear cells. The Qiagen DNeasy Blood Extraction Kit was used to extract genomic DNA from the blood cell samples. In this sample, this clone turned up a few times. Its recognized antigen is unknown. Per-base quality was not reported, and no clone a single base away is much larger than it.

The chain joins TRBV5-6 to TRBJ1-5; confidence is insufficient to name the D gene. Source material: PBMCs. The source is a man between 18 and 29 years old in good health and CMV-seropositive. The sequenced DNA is TGTGCCAGCAGCTTGATGGCGTCCAGGTGGGTCAATCAGCCCCAGCATTTT. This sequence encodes CASSLMASRWVNQPQHF.